This T cell receptor (beta chain) comes out of a study of blood T cell repertoires in COVID-19. Study overall: Material from acute and convalescent COVID-19 was sourced from the United States, Italy and Spain. T cells, B-cell-depleted T cells, or PBMCs supplied cDNA or gDNA.

J gave up 5 bases and V 6 bases, and 5 bases lay outside the gene matches. The germline V gene encodes CDR1 WSHSY and CDR2 SAAADI. The CDR3 loop spans 15 amino acids. Study processing details: Amplified reference gene primers provided the basis for estimating nucleated cell counts. Data came from immunoSEQ multiplex PCR; TCRdb stores just in-frame clones and leaves some out. From that table come the V and J calls and clone size; the DNA was used to work out D and trimming. The repertoire holds 250,000 to 350,000 clones, with around 90% as singletons. This chain joins TRBV10-2 and TRBJ2-3; 13 positions agree with TRBD2. Sequencing was performed on peripheral blood. This clonotype was sampled from a man between 18 and 35 years old with active or convalescent COVID-19. The CDR3 is CASRKLAGGGDTQYF. The DNA of the CDR3 is TGCGCCAGCAGGAAACTAGCGGGAGGGGGAGATACGCAGTATTTT.